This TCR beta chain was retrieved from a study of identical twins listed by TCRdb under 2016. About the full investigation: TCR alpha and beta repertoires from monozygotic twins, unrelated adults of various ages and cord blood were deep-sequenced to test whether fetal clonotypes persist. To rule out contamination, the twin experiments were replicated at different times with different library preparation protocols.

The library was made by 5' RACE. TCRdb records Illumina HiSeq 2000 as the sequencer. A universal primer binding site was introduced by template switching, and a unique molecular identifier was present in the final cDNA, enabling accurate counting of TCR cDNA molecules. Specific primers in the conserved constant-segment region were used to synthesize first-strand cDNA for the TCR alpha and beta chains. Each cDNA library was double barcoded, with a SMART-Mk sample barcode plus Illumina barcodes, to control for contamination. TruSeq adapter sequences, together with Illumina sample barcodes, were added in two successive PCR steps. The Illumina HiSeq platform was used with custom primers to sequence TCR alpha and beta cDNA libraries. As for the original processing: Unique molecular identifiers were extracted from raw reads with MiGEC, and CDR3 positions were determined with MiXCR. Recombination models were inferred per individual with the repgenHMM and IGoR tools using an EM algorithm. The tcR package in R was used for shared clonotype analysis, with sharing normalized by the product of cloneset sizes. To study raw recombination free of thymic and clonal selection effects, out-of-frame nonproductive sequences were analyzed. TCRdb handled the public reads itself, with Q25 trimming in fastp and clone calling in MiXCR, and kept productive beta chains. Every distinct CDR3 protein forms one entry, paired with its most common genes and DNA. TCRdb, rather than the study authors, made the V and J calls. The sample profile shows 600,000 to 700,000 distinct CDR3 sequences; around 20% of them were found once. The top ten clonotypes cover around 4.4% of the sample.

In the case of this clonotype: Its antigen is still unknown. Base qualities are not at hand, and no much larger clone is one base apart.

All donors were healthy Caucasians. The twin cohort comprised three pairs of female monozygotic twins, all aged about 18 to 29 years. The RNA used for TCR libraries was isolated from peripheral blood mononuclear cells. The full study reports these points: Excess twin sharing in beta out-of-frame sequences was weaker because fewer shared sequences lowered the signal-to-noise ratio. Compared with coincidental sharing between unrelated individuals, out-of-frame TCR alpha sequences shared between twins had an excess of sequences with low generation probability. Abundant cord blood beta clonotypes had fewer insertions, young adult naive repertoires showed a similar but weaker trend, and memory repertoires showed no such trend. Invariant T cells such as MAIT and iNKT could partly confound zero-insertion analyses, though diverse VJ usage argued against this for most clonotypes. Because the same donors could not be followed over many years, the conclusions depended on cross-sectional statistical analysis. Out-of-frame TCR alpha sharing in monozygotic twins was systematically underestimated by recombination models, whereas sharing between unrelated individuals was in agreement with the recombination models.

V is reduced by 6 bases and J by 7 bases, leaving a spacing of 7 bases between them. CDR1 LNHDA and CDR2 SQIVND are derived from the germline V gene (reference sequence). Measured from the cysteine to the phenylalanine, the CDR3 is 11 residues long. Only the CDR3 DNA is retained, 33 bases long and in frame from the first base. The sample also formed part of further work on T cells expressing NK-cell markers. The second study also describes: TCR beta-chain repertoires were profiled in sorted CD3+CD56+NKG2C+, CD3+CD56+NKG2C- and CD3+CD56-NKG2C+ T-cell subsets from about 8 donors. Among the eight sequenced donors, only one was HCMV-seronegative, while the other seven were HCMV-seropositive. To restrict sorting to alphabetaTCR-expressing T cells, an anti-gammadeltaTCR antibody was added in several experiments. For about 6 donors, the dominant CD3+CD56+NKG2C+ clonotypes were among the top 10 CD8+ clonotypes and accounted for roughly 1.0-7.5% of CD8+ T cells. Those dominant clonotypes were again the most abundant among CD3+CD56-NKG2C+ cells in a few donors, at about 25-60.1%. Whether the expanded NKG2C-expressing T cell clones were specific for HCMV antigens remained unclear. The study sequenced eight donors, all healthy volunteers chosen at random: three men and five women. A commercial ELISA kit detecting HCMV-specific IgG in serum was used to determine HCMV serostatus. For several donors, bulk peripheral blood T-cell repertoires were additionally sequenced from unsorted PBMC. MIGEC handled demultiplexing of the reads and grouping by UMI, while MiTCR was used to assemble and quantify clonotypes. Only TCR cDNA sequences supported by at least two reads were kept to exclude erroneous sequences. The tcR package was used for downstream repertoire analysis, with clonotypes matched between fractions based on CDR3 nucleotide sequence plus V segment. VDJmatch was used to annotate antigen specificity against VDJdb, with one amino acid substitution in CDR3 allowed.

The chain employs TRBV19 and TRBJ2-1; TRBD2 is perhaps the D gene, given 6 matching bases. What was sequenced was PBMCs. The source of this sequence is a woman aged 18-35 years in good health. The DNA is TGTGCCAGTAGCGGGAGTAATGAGCAGTTCTTC. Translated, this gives CASSGSNEQFF.